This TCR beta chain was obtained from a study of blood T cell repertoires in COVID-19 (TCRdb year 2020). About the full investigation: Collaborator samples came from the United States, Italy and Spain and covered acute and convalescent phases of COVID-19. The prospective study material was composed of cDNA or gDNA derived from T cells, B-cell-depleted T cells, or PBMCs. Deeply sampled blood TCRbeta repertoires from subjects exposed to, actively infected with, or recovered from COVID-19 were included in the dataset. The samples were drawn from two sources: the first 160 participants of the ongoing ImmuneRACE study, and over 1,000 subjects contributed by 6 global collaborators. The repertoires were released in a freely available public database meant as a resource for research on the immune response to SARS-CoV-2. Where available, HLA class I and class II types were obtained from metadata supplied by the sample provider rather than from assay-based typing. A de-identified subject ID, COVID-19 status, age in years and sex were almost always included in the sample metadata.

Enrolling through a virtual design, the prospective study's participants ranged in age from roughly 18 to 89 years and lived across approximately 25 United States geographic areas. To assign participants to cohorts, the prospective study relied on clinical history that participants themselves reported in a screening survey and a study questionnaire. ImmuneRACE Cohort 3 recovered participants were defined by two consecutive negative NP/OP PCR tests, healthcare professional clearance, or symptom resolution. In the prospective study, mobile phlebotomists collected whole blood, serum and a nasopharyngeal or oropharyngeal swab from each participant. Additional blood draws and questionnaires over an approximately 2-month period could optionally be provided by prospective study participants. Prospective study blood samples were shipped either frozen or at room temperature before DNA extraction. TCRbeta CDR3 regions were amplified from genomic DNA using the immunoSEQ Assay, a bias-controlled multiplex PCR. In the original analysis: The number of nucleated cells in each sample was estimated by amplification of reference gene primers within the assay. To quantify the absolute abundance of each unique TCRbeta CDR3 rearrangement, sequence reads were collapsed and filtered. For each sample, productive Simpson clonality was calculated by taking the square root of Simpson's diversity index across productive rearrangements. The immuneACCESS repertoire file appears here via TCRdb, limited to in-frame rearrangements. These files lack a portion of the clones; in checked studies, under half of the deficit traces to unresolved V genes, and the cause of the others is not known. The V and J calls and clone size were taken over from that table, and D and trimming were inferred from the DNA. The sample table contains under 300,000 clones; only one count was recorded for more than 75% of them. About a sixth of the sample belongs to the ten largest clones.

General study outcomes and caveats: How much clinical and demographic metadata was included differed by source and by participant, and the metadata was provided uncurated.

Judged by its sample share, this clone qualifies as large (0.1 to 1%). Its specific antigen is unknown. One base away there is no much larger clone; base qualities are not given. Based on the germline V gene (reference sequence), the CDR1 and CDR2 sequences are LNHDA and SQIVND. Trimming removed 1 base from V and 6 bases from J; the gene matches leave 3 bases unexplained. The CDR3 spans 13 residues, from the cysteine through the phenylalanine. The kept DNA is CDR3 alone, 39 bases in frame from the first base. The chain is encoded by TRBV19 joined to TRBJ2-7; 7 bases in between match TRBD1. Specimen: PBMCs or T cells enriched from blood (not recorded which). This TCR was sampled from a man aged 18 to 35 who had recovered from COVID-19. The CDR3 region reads CASSIGTGSEQYF. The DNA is TGTGCCAGTAGTATAGGGACAGGTTCCGAGCAGTACTTC.